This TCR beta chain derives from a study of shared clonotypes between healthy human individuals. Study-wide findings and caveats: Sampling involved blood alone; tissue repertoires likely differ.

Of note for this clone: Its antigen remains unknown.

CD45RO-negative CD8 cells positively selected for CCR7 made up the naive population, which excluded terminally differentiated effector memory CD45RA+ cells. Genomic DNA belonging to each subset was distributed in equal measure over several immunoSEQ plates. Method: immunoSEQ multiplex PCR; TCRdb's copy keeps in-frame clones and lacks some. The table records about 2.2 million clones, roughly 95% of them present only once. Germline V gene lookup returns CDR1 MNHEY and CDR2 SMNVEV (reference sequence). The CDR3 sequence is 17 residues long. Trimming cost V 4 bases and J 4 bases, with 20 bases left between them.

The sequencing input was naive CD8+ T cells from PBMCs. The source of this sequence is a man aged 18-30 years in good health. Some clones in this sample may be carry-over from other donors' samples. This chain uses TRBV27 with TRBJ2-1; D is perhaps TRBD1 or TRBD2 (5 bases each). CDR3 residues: CASSWGKAGYPYNEQFF. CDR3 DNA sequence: TGTGCCAGCAGTTGGGGGAAGGCGGGCTACCCTTACAATGAGCAGTTCTTC.